This T cell receptor beta chain was recorded in a study of regulatory T cells in long-lasting Graves disease. Study-wide points: Whereas more than 950 public clonotypes were shared by new patients, persistent patients shared more, at over 2,500.

With V trimmed by 5 bases and J by 4 bases, 6 bases remained unmatched. CDR1 and CDR2 from the germline V gene are MGHRA and YSYEKL. The CDR3 length is 16 residues. According to the study, TCR beta libraries were built with iRepertoire HTBI primers and CDR3-region Arm-PCR. Authors' data handling: Overall, samples carried approximately 60 TRBV and around 13 TRBJ segments. Via MiXCR, TCRdb re-called the multiplex PCR reads, giving one row per CDR3 protein. TCRdb's processing, not the authors' own work, is the source of the V and J calls. The table lists about 560,000 distinct CDR3 sequences, around 16% of them singletons. As for time point: newly diagnosed GD, antithyroid drugs for less than 3 months. From PBMCs, RNA was extracted and then used to make the TCR library. With respect to this clonotype: Its target is unknown.

These data are also associated with another study on T cells in Graves' hyperthyroidism and ophthalmopathy. Turning to that study: During a first-round RT-PCR of the TCR CDR3, the HTBI primer set was used.

This sequence was found in a man younger than 35 with Graves disease. The starting material was peripheral blood mononuclear cells (PBMCs), obtained at new diagnosis, from a patient treated with antithyroid drugs. This rearrangement joins TRBV4-1 to TRBJ2-5; 14 bases fit TRBD2. The CDR3 reads CASSAGTSGSLETQYF. The CDR3 nucleotides are TGCGCCAGCAGCGCCGGGACTAGCGGGAGTCTAGAGACCCAGTACTTC.